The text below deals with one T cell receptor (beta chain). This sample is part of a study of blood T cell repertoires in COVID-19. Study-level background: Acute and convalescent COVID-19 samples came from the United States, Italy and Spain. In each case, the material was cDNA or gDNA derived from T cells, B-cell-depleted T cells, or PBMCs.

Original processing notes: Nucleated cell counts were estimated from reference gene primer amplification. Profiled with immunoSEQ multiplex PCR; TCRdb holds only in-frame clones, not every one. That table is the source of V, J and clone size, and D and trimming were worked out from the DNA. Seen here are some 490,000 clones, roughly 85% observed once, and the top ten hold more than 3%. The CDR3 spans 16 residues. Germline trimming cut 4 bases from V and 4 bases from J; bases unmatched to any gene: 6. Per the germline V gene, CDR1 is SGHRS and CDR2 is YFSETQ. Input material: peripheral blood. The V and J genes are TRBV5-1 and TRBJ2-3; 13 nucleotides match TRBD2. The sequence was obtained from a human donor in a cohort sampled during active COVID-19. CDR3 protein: CASSLRLAGGADTQYF. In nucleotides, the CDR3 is TGCGCCAGCAGCCTACGACTAGCGGGAGGAGCAGATACGCAGTATTTT.